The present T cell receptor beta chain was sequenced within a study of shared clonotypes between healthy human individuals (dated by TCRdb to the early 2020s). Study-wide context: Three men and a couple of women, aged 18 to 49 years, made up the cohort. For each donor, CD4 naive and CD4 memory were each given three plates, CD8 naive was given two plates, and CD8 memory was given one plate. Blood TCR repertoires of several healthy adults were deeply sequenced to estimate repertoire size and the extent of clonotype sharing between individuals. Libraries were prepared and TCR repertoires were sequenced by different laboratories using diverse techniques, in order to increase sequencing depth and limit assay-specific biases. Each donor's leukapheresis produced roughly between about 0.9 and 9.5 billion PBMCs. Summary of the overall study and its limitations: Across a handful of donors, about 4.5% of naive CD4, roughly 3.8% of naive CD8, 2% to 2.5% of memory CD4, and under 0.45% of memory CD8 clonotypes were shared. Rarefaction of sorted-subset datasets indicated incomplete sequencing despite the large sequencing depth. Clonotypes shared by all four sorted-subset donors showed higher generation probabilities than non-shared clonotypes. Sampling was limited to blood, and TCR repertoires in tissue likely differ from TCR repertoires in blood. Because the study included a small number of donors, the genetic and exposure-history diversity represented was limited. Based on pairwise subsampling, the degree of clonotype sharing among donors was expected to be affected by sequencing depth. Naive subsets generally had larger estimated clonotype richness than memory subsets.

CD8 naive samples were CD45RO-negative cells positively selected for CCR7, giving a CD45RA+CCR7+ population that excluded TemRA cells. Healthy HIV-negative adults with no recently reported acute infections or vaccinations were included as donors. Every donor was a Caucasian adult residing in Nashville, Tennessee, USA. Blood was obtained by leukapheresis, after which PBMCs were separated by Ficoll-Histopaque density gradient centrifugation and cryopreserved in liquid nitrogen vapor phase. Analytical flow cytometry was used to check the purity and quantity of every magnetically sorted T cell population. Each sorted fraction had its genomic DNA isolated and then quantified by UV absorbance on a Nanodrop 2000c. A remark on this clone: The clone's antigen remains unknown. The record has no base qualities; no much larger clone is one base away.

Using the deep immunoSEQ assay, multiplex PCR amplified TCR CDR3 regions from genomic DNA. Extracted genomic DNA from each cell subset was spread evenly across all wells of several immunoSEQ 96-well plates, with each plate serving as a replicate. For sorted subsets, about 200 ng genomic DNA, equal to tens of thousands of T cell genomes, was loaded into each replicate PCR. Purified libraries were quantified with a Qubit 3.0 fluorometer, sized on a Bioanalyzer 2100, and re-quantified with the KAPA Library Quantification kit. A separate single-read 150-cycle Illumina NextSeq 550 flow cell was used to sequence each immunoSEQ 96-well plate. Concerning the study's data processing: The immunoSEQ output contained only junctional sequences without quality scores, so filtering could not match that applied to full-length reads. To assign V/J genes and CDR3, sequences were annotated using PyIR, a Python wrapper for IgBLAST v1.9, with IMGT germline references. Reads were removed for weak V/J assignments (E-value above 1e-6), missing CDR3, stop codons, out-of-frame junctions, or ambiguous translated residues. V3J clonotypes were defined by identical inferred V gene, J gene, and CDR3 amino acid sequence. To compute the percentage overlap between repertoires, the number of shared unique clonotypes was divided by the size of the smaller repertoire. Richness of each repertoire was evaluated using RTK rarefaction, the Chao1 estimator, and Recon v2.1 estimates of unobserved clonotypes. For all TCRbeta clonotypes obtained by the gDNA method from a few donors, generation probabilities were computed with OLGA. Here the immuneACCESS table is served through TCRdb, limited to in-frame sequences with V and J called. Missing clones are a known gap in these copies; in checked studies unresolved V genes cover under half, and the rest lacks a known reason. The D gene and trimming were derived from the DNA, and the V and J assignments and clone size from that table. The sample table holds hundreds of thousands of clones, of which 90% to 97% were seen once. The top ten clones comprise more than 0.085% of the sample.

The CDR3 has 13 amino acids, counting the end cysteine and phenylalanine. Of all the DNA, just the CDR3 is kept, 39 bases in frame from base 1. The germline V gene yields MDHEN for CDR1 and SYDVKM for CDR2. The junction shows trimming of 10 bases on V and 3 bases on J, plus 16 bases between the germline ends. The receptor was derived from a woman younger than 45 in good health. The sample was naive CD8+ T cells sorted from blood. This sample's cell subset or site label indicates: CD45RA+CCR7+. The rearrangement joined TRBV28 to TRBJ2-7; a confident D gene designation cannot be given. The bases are TGTGCCACCAACGGACCGCGCTACTACGAGCAGTACTTC. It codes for CATNGPRYYEQYF.